This TCR beta chain was profiled in a study of blood T cells in healthy people across ages. A J-beta primer mix and a sample-barcoded 5' primer were used in a second PCR of about 6 to 12 cycles. TCRdb independently ran MiXCR on the 5' RACE reads; one entry per CDR3 protein. The sample includes about 1,600,000 distinct CDR3 sequences, approximately 40% of them seen just once. The germline V gene encodes CDR1 MRHNA and CDR2 SNTAGT. The CDR3 loop spans 13 amino acids. On this clonotype: One end of the junction is discordant with germline, which a read error may explain.

Sequencing was performed on blood. This rearrangement joins TRBV6-4 to TRBJ2-1; weak D call: TRBD2 (5 bases). This clonotype was sampled from a woman younger than 30 in good health. CDR3 sequence: CAGSGSDSNEQFF. CDR3 bases: TGTGCCGGCAGTGGCTCGGACTCCAATGAGCAGTTCTTC.